This T cell receptor beta chain emerged from a study of blood T cell repertoires in COVID-19. The repertoire was sequenced with immunoSEQ multiplex PCR; TCRdb's copy has only in-frame clones and lacks some. In the table there are approximately 230,000 clones, more than 85% of which are singletons. This CDR3 contains 11 residues. CDR1 DFQATT and CDR2 SNEGSKA come from the germline V gene (reference sequence). In the case of this clone: This specimen includes other DNA sequences encoding the same CDR3.

Sequenced material: PBMCs or T cells enriched from blood (not recorded which). The sequence was obtained from a woman younger than 45 who had recovered from COVID-19. This chain connects TRBV20-1 to TRBJ1-1, with D unresolved. For the CDR3, the DNA is TGCAGCGGAGGAGAGAACACTGAAGCTTTCTTT. Amino acid sequence: CSGGENTEAFF.